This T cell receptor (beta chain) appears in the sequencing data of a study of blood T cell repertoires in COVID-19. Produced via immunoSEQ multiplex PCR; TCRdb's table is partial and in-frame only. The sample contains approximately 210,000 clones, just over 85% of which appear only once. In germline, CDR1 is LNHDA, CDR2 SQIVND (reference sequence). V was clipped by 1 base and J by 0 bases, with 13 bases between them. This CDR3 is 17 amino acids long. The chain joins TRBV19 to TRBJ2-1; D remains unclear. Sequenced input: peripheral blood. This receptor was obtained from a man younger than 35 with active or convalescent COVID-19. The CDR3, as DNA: TGTGCCAGTAGTATAGTCCTGAGAGTGCCCTCCTACAATGAGCAGTTCTTC. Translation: CASSIVLRVPSYNEQFF. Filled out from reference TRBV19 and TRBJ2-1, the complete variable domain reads DGGITQSPKYLFRKEGQNVTLSCEQNLNHDAMYWYRQDPGQGLRLIYYSQIVNDFQKGDIAEGYSVSREKKESFPLTVTSAQKNPTAFYLCASSIVLRVPSYNEQFFGPGTRLTVL.